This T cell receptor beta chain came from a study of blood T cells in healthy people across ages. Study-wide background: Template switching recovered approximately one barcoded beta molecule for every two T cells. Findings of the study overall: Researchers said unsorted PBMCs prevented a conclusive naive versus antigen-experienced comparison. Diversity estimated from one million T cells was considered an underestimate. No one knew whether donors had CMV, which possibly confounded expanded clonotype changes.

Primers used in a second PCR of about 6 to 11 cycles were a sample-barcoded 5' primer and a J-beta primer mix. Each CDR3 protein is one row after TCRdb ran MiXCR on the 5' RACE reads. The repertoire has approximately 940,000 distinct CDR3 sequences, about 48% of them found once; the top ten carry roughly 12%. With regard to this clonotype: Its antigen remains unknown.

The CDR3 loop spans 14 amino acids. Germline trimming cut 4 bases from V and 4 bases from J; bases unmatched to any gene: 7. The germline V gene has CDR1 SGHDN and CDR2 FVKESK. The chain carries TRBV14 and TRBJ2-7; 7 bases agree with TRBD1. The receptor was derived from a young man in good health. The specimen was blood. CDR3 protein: CASSRNRGGYEQYF. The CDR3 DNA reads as TGTGCCAGCAGCCGGAACAGGGGTGGGTACGAGCAGTACTTC.